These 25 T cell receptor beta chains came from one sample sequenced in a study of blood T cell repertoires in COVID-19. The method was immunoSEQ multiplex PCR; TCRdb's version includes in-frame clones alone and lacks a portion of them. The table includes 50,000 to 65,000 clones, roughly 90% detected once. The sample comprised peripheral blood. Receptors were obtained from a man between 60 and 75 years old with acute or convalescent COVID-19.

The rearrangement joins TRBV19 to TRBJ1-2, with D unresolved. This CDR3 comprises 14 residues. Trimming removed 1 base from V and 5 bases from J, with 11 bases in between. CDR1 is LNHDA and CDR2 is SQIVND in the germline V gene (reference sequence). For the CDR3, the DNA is TGTGCCAGTAGTATAGGGGCCCCACGTTATGGCTACACCTTC. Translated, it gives CASSIGAPRYGYTF. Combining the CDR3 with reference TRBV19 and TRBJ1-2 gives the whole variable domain DGGITQSPKYLFRKEGQNVTLSCEQNLNHDAMYWYRQDPGQGLRLIYYSQIVNDFQKGDIAEGYSVSREKKESFPLTVTSAQKNPTAFYLCASSIGAPRYGYTFGSGTRLTVV.

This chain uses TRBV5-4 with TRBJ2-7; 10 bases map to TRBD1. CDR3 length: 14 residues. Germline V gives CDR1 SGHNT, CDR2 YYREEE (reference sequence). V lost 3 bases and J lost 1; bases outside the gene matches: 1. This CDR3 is CASSSDRGSYEQYF. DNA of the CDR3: TGTGCCAGCAGCTCGGACAGGGGGTCCTACGAGCAGTACTTC.

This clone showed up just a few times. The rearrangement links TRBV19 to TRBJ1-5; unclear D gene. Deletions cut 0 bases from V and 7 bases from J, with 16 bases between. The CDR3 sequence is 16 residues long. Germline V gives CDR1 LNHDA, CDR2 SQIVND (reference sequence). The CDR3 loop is CASSIDLRQKRQPQHF. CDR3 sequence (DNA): TGTGCCAGTAGTATAGATCTCCGGCAGAAGAGGCAGCCCCAGCATTTT.

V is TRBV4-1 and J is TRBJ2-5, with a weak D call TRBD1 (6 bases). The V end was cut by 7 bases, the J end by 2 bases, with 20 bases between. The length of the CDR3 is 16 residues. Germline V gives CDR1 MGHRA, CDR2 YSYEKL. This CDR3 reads CASKNPGGQDQETQYF. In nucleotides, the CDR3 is TGCGCCAGCAAGAACCCTGGGGGCCAGGATCAAGAGACCCAGTACTTC.

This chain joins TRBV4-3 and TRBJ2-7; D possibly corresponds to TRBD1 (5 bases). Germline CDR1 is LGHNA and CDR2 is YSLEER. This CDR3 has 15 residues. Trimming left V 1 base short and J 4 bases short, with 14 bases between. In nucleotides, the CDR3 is TGCGCCAGCAGCCAAGGGGCGCAGGGAAAATACGAGCAGTACTTC. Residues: CASSQGAQGKYEQYF.

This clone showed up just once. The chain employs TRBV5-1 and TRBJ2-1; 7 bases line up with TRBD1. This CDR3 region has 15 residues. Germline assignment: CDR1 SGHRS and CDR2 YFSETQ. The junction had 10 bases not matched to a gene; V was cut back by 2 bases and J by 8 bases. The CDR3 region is CASSLPQGTFDEQFF. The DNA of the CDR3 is TGCGCCAGCAGCTTACCACAGGGGACCTTCGATGAGCAGTTCTTC.

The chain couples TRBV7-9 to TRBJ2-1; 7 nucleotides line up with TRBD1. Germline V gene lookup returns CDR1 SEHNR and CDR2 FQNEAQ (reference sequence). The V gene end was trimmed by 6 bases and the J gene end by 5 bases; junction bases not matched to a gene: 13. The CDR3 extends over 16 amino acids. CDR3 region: CASSHGTAMVHNEQFF. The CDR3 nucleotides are TGTGCCAGCAGTCATGGGACAGCTATGGTCCACAATGAGCAGTTCTTC. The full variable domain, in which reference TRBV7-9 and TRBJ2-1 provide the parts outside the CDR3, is DTGVSQNPRHKITKRGQNVTFRCDPISEHNRLYWYRQTLGQGPEFLTYFQNEAQLEKSRLLSDRFSAERPKGSFSTLEIQRTEQGDSAMYLCASSHGTAMVHNEQFFGPGTRLTVL.

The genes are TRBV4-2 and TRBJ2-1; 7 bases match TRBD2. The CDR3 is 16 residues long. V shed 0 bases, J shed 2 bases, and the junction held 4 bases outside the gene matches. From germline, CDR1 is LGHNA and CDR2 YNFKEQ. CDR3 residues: CASSQESGTTYNEQFF. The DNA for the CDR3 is TGTGCCAGCAGCCAAGAGAGTGGGACTACCTACAATGAGCAGTTCTTC.

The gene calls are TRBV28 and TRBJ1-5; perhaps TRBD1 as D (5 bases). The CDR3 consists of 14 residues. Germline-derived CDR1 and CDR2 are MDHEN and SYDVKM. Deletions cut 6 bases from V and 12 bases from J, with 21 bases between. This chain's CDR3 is CASSIAGNPRGQHF. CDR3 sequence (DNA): TGTGCCAGCAGCATAGCAGGGAACCCAAGGGGCCAGCATTTT.

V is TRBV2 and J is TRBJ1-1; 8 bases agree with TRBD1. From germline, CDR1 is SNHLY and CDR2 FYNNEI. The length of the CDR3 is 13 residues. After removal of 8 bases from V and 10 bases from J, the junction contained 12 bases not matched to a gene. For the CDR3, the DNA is TGTGCCAGCGGGACAGGCCCTCGAGGGGGAGCTTTCTTT. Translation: CASGTGPRGGAFF.

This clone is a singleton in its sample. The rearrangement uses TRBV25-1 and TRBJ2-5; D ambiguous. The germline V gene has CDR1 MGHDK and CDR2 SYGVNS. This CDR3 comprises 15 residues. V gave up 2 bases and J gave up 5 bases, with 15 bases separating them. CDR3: CASSETQNVEETQYF. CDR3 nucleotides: TGTGCCAGCAGTGAAACTCAGAACGTGGAGGAGACCCAGTACTTC.

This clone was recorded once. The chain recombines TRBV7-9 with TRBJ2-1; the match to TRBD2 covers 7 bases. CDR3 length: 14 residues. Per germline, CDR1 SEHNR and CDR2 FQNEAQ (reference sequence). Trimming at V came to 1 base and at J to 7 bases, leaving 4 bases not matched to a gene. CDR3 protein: CASSLEGLINEQFF. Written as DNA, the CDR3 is TGTGCCAGCAGCTTAGAGGGACTAATAAATGAGCAGTTCTTC.

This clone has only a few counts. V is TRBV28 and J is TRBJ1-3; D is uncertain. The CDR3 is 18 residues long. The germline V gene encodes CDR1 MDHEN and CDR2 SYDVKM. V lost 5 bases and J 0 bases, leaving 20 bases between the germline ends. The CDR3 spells CASSRGLRRLSSGNTIYF. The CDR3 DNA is TGTGCCAGCAGTCGAGGACTTAGGAGACTCTCCTCTGGAAACACCATATATTTT.

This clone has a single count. CDR3 amino acids: CASSSRTVSSYEQYF. The DNA of the CDR3 is TGCGCCAGCAGCTCCCGGACAGTGAGCTCCTACGAGCAGTACTTC. The chain recombines TRBV5-1 with TRBJ2-7; a possible D gene is TRBD1 (6 bases). Germline V gene data show CDR1 as SGHRS and CDR2 as YFSETQ. The V end was cut by 3 bases, the J end by 0 bases, with 13 bases between. The CDR3 loop spans 15 amino acids.

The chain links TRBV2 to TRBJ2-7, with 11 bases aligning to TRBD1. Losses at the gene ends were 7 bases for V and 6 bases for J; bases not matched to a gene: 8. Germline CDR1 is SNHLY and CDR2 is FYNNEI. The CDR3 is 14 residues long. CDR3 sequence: CASITGTGGREQYF. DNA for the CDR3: TGTGCCAGCATTACCGGGACAGGGGGTCGCGAGCAGTACTTC.

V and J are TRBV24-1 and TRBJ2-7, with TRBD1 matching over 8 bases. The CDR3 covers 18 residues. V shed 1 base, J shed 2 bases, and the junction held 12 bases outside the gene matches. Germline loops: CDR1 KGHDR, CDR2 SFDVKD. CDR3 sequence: CATSDFSGTGLLPYEQYF. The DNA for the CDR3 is TGTGCCACCAGTGATTTTTCCGGGACAGGACTCTTACCCTACGAGCAGTACTTC.

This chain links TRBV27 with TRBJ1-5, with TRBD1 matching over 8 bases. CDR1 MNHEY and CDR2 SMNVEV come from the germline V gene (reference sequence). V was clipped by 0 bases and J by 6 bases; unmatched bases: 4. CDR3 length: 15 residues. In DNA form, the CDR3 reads TGTGCCAGCAGTTTATCGATCAGGGGGCTTCAGCCCCAGCATTTT. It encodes CASSLSIRGLQPQHF.

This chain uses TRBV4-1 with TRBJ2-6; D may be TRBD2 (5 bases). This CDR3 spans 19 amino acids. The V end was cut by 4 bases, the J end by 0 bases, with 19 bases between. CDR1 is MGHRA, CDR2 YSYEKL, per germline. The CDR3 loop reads CASSRTAGPLNSGANVLTF. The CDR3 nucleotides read TGCGCCAGCAGCCGAACTGCGGGCCCATTGAACTCTGGGGCCAACGTCCTGACTTTC.

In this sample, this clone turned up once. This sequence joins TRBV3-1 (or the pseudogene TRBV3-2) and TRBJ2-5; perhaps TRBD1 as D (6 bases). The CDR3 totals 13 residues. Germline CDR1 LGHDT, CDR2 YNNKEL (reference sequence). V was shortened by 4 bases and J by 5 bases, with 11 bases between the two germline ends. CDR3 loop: CASSLTGLETQYF. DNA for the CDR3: TGTGCCAGCAGCCTAACAGGGCTGGAGACCCAGTACTTC.

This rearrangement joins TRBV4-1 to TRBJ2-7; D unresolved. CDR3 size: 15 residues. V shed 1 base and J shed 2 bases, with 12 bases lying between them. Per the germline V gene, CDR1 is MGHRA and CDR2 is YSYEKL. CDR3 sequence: CASSQVSEGAYEQYF. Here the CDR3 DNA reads TGCGCCAGCAGCCAAGTCTCGGAAGGAGCCTACGAGCAGTACTTC.

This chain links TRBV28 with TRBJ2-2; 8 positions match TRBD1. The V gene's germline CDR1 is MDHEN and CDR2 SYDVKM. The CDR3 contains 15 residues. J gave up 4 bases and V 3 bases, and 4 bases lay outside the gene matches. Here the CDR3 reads CASSLTGAITGELFF. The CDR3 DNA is TGTGCCAGCAGTTTGACAGGGGCGATCACCGGGGAGCTGTTTTTT.

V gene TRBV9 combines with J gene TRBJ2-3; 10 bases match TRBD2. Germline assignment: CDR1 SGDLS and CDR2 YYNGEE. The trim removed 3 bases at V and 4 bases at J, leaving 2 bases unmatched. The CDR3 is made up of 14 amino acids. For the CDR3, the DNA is TGTGCCAGCAGCGATAGCGGGGGGCCAGATACGCAGTATTTT. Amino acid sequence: CASSDSGGPDTQYF. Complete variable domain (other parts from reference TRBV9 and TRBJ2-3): DSGVTQTPKHLITATGQRVTLRCSPRSGDLSVYWYQQSLDQGLQFLIQYYNGEERAKGNILERFSAQQFPDLHSELNLSSLELGDSALYFCASSDSGGPDTQYFGPGTRLTVL.

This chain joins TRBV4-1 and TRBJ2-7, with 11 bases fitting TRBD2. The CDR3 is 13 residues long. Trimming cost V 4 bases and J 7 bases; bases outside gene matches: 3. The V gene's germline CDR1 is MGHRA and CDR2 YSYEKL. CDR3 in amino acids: CASSRLAGGEQYF. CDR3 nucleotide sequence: TGCGCCAGCAGCCGCCTAGCGGGAGGTGAGCAGTACTTC.

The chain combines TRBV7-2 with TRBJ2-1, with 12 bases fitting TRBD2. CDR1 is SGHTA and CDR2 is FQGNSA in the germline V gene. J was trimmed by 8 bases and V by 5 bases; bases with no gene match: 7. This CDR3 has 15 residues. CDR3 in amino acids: CASSLTSGSNYEQFF. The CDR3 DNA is TGTGCCAGCAGCCTGACTAGCGGGAGTAACTATGAGCAGTTCTTC. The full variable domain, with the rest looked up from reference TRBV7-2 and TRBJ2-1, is GAGVSQSPSNKVTEKGKDVELRCDPISGHTALYWYRQSLGQGLEFLIYFQGNSAPDKSGLPSDRFSAERTGGSVSTLTIQRTQQEDSAVYLCASSLTSGSNYEQFFGPGTRLTVL.

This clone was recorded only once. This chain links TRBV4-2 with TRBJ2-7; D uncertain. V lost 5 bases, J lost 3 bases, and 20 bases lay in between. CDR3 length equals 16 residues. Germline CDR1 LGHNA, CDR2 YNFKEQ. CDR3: CASSYSLGPSSYEQYF. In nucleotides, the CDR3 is TGTGCCAGCAGCTATAGTCTGGGTCCGTCTAGCTACGAGCAGTACTTC.